The next 22 T cell receptor beta chains were all read from a single sample in a study of T cell responses to AZD1222 COVID-19 vaccine. Some clones are missing from TCRdb's copy, which holds only in-frame ones; the method was immunoSEQ multiplex PCR. Here the sample spans about 90,000 clones, around 91% being singletons. The source was peripheral blood, collected on day 0 of MenACWY control vaccination. The source of these receptors is an adult in good health.

The chain has TRBV24-1 and TRBJ2-3; D is uncertain. From germline, CDR1 is KGHDR and CDR2 SFDVKD. The CDR3 is made up of 12 amino acids. With 5 bases removed from V and 2 bases from J, the gap between germline ends came to 4 bases. The CDR3 bases are TGTGCCACCAGTGGGGACACAGATACGCAGTATTTT. Encoded protein: CATSGDTDTQYF.

The gene calls are TRBV28 and TRBJ1-4; no reliable D call. The V end was cut by 6 bases, the J end by 8 bases, with 10 bases between. CDR1 and CDR2 from the germline V gene are MDHEN and SYDVKM. The CDR3 is 12 residues long. Here the CDR3 DNA reads TGTGCCAGCAGAACCTACGACGAAAAACTGTTTTTT. Its translation is CASRTYDEKLFF.

V gene TRBV5-1 combines with J gene TRBJ1-3, with 9 bases that match TRBD1. The CDR3 has 17 amino acids. Trimming cost V 4 bases and J 0 bases; bases outside gene matches: 8. Germline CDR1 is SGHRS and CDR2 is YFSETQ. CDR3 in amino acids: CASSLWTGVSSGNTIYF. In nucleotides, the CDR3 is TGCGCCAGCAGCCTCTGGACAGGGGTGAGCTCTGGAAACACCATATATTTT.

The J gene is TRBJ2-2, the V gene TRBV6-5, with unresolved D. Between the trimmed V and J ends, which lost 5 bases and 7 bases, there was a span of 11 bases. CDR3 length equals 13 residues. CDR1 is MNHEY, CDR2 SVGAGI, per germline. This CDR3 is CASSQQPGGELFF. CDR3 bases: TGTGCCAGCAGTCAACAACCGGGCGGGGAGCTGTTTTTT.

This rearrangement joins TRBV29-1 to TRBJ2-1; TRBD1 might be the D (6 bases). Deletions cut 7 bases from V and 5 bases from J, with 18 bases between. The germline V gene has CDR1 SQVTM and CDR2 ANQGSEA. CDR3 length: 14 amino acids. CDR3 loop: CSGLAGQTNNEQFF. The CDR3 DNA reads TGCAGCGGGCTCGCTGGACAGACAAACAATGAGCAGTTCTTC.

The rearrangement uses TRBV6-5 and TRBJ1-2; D is perhaps TRBD1 (6 bases). Trimming pared 6 bases from V and 5 bases from J, leaving 13 bases between. The CDR3 spans 13 residues. The germline gives CDR1 MNHEY, CDR2 SVGAGI. CDR3 sequence (DNA): TGTGCCAGCAGCCCGCTAGGGGGGTATGGCTACACCTTC. This translates into CASSPLGGYGYTF.

As DNA, the CDR3 is TGTGCCAGCTCTCGGGACCCAGACTATGGCTACACCTTC. It encodes CASSRDPDYGYTF. The J gene is TRBJ1-2, the V gene TRBV18, with D possibly matching TRBD1 (5 bases). CDR1 is KGHSH and CDR2 is LQKENI in the germline V gene. CDR3 length: 13 amino acids. V lost 6 bases, J lost 3 bases, and 11 bases lay in between. Together with reference TRBV18 and TRBJ1-2, the CDR3 gives the full variable domain: NAGVMQNPRHLVRRRGQEARLRCSPMKGHSHVYWYRQLPEEGLKFMVYLQKENIIDESGMPKERFSAEFPKEGPSILRIQQVVRGDSAAYFCASSRDPDYGYTFGSGTRLTVV.

The chain employs TRBV28 and TRBJ2-7; TRBD2 agrees at 8 bases. With 3 bases clipped from V and 4 bases from J, the junction kept 5 bases outside the gene matches. Germline V gene sequence: CDR1 MDHEN, CDR2 SYDVKM. This CDR3 comprises 14 residues. CDR3 in amino acids: CASSFAGGWYEQYF. The CDR3 DNA reads as TGTGCCAGCAGTTTTGCGGGGGGCTGGTACGAGCAGTACTTC.

The chain carries TRBV6-5 and TRBJ1-6, with D hard to call. Germline V CDR1 and CDR2: MNHEY, SVGAGI. Trimming removed 4 bases at V and 7 bases at J, with 11 bases between. CDR3 length: 14 amino acids. CDR3 sequence (DNA): TGTGCCAGCAGTTTTGCAGGCCGCAATTCACCCCTCCACTTT. Encoded protein: CASSFAGRNSPLHF.

The J gene is TRBJ1-1, the V gene TRBV18, with 10 bases fitting TRBD1. Germline lookup yields CDR1 KGHSH and CDR2 LQKENI. CDR3 length: 15 residues. The V segment lost 8 bases and the J segment 4 bases; nucleotides outside the gene matches: 10. CDR3 sequence: CASQLLRDRGTEAFF. CDR3 in DNA: TGTGCCAGCCAACTCCTGCGGGACAGGGGCACTGAAGCTTTCTTT.

This chain uses TRBV28 with TRBJ2-4; no clear D. Looked up from germline, CDR1 is MDHEN and CDR2 is SYDVKM. The V and J ends lost 7 bases and 0 bases respectively, with 13 bases between them. The CDR3 contains 15 residues. CDR3: CASTPRVVAKNIQYF. Here the CDR3 DNA reads TGTGCCAGCACCCCACGAGTAGTAGCCAAAAACATTCAGTACTTC.

CDR3: CASKQDNSNEKLFF. CDR3 sequence (DNA): TGTGCCAGCAAACAGGACAACTCTAATGAAAAACTGTTTTTT. V and J are TRBV6-5 and TRBJ1-4, with TRBD1 as a possible D gene (5 bases). Deletions cut 7 bases from V and 3 bases from J, with 12 bases between. The germline V gene encodes CDR1 MNHEY and CDR2 SVGAGI. This CDR3 has 14 residues.

The chain is built from TRBV9 and TRBJ2-7, with 7 bases matching TRBD1. CDR1 is SGDLS, CDR2 YYNGEE, per germline. Germline trimming cut 0 bases from V and 3 bases from J; bases unmatched to any gene: 3. There are 14 residues in the CDR3. The CDR3 coding sequence is TGTGCCAGCAGCGTAGCAGGGGGAAACTACGAGCAGTACTTC. It is translated as CASSVAGGNYEQYF.

This clone was seen only once. The chain recombines TRBV4-1 with TRBJ1-1; a possible D gene is TRBD1 (5 bases). The ends were cut back, 1 base at V and 7 bases at J, with 13 bases in the middle. CDR1 MGHRA and CDR2 YSYEKL come from the germline V gene. This CDR3 contains 14 residues. As DNA, the CDR3 is TGCGCCAGCAGCCAAGTCCAGGGAGACTATGAAGCTTTCTTT. Its protein product is CASSQVQGDYEAFF.

The V and J genes are TRBV19 and TRBJ1-1, with D uncertain. The CDR3 is made up of 17 amino acids. V lost 3 bases to trimming and J lost 6 bases, with 23 bases between them. From germline, CDR1 is LNHDA and CDR2 SQIVND (reference sequence). The DNA for the CDR3 is TGTGCCAGTAGTATTTTTACCAGTGAAATCTCCCGGGCTGAAGCTTTCTTT. This codes for CASSIFTSEISRAEAFF.

The genes are TRBV19 and TRBJ2-7; 7 bases align to TRBD1. CDR3 size: 16 residues. V shed 5 bases, J shed 0 bases, and the junction held 10 bases outside the gene matches. CDR1 is LNHDA and CDR2 is SQIVND in the germline V gene (reference sequence). The CDR3 coding sequence is TGTGCCAGTAGTTCCCCCGGGACAGCAAGCTCCTACGAGCAGTACTTC. It is translated as CASSSPGTASSYEQYF.

CDR3 sequence reads: CASSDRKGGNSPLHF. In nucleotides, the CDR3 is TGTGCCAGCAGCGACAGGAAAGGGGGTAATTCACCCCTCCACTTT. V usage is TRBV7-2 and J usage is TRBJ1-6; TRBD1 might be the D (6 bases). V gave up 5 bases and J gave up 6 bases, with 14 bases separating them. The CDR3 totals 15 residues. Germline V CDR1 and CDR2: SGHTA, FQGNSA.

The genes are TRBV4-3 and TRBJ1-4; TRBD1 is a possible D gene (5 bases). CDR1 is LGHNA, CDR2 YSLEER, per germline. CDR3 length: 16 residues. V gave up 0 bases and J gave up 3 bases, with 11 bases separating them. Written as DNA, the CDR3 is TGCGCCAGCAGCCAAGATCAGGGTACAGCTAATGAAAAACTGTTTTTT. This translates into CASSQDQGTANEKLFF.

The chain has TRBV19 and TRBJ2-1; D perhaps matches TRBD1 (6 bases). V lost 5 bases and J lost 4, with 18 bases in between. CDR1 is LNHDA and CDR2 is SQIVND in the germline V gene (reference sequence). The CDR3 is 16 amino acids. The CDR3: CASSAVPGTYYNEQFF. The CDR3 coding sequence is TGTGCCAGTAGTGCTGTTCCCGGGACATATTACAATGAGCAGTTCTTC.

The chain links TRBV5-1 to TRBJ1-6, with unresolved D. The V gene lost 0 bases and the J gene lost 7 bases, with 8 bases spanning the gap. The CDR3 spans 14 residues. CDR1 and CDR2 from the germline V gene are SGHRS and YFSETQ. The CDR3 nucleotides are TGCGCCAGCAGCTTGGCGGGCTCAAATTCACCCCTCCACTTT. Translating gives CASSLAGSNSPLHF.

V usage is TRBV5-1 and J usage is TRBJ1-3, with D hard to call. From germline, CDR1 is SGHRS and CDR2 YFSETQ. This CDR3 contains 15 residues. Trimming left V 0 bases short and J 1 base short, with 8 bases between. In DNA form, the CDR3 reads TGCGCCAGCAGCTTGGGCGCGACATCTGGAAACACCATATATTTT. Protein: CASSLGATSGNTIYF.

Written as DNA, the CDR3 is TGTGCCAGTAGTACGGGAGGCACAGATACGCAGTATTTT. This gives the protein CASSTGGTDTQYF. V usage is TRBV19 and J usage is TRBJ2-3; TRBD2 is a possible D gene (6 bases). Germline-derived CDR1 and CDR2 are LNHDA and SQIVND (reference sequence). The CDR3 loop spans 13 amino acids. The ends were cut back, 4 bases at V and 1 base at J, with 6 bases in the middle.